Given below is one T cell receptor (beta chain) in context. Its antigen is unidentified. Germline V gene data show CDR1 as MDHEN and CDR2 as SYDVKM. The V end lost 2 bases, the J end lost 6 bases, and 10 bases lay between the germline ends. The CDR3 runs 13 residues. The sample is drawn from a study of OX40 agonist ivuxolimab in advanced cancers. Notes on the study in general: At 0.1 to 3.0 mg/kg, CD4+ and CD8+ blood T cells expanded clonally by week 6.

Sequencing used immunoSEQ multiplex PCR; TCRdb keeps in-frame clones, though not all of them. The table records around 71,000 clones, 85% to 90% of them present only once. The receptor comes from an adult with an advanced solid tumor such as melanoma, head and neck, liver or kidney cancer. The chain uses TRBV28 and TRBJ1-1; possibly TRBD1 for D (5 bases). Sequenced material: CD4+ or CD8+ T cells sorted from blood, taken in a trial of the OX40 agonist ivuxolimab. The CDR3 here is CASSLPQGPEAFF. CDR3 DNA: TGTGCCAGCAGTTTACCCCAGGGACCTGAAGCTTTCTTT.